Below, 4 T cell receptor beta chains from the same sample are listed, as sequenced in a study of CD8+CD57+ T cells in acquired aplastic anemia. The TCR beta profiling, which covered VDJ combination and CDR3 sequence, was carried out using genomic DNA as the template. TCRdb re-called the reads through MiXCR, storing one row per CDR3 protein. Counted here are roughly 250,000 distinct CDR3 sequences, approximately 86% occurring once; the ten biggest clones make up 40% to 50%. Patients included in sequencing had previously demonstrated CD8+CD57+ cell expansion by flow cytometry. Material for sequencing was sorted CD4+, CD8+, or CD8+CD57+ T cells (not recorded which) from PBMCs. The receptors here all came from a human donor with aplastic anemia.

With respect to this clonotype: The CDR3 carries no conserved terminal phenylalanine or tryptophan, so it likely arises from a read error. The DNA is omitted, as the CDR3 cannot be located on it reliably, and the CDR3 follows TCRdb's listing. The chain is built from TRBV7-8 and TRBJ2-7; TRBD1 is the table's D call and was not checked against the DNA. Germline loops: CDR1 SGHVS, CDR2 FQNEAQ. Inclusive of both ends, the CDR3 amounts to 12 amino acids. The CDR3 reads CASSLAGGAEYL.

This clonotype showed up just once. The chain joins TRBV7-9 to TRBJ2-1; D is undetermined. This CDR3 has 10 amino acids. Trimming took 6 bases from V and 7 from J, leaving 4 bases between them. Germline assignment: CDR1 SEHNR and CDR2 FQNEAQ (reference sequence). DNA of the CDR3: TGTGCCAGCAGTATAAATGAGCAGTTCTTC. It translates to CASSINEQFF.

The gene calls are TRBV7-2 and TRBJ2-7, with a tentative D call TRBD2 (6 bases). The CDR3 covers 18 residues. Germline CDR1 SGHTA, CDR2 FQGNSA. In DNA, the CDR3 is TGCGCCAGCAGCTTGAGGCCGGGAGCTACGAGCAGTACTTACGAGCAGTACGTC. Its protein product is CASSLRPGATSSTYEQYV.

In its sample, this clonotype was seen once. Without the conserved terminal phenylalanine or tryptophan, this CDR3 likely stems from a read error. No DNA is shown, since the ends of the CDR3 on it are uncertain; the CDR3 is the one TCRdb lists. This sequence joins TRBV7-3 and TRBJ2-3; the listed D gene, TRBD1, was not tested against the DNA. The CDR3 length equals 13 residues, ends included. Germline CDR1 and CDR2: SGHTA and FQGTGA. The CDR3 here is CASRDGGRYSHEQ.